These 16 T cell receptor beta chains were sequenced from one sample in a study of blood T cells in healthy people across ages. Primers used in a second PCR of about 7 to 12 cycles were a sample-barcoded 5' primer and a J-beta primer mix. TCRdb fed the 5' RACE reads into MiXCR, producing one record per CDR3 protein. The sample carries fewer than 2,000,000 distinct CDR3 sequences, around 40% recorded once. Sequencing was done on a sample of blood. The receptors originated from a human donor in good health.

This clonotype was seen more than once but under ten times. CDR3 sequence reads: CASSLGPKSEQYF. The CDR3, as DNA: TGTGCCAGCAGCTTAGGCCCCAAATCCGAGCAGTACTTC. The gene calls are TRBV13 and TRBJ2-5, with D hard to call. Near its end, the DNA agrees better with TRBJ2-7, so the J call may be wrong. The CDR3 spans 13 residues. Germline-derived CDR1 and CDR2 are PRHDT and FYEKMQ (reference sequence).

The J gene is TRBJ2-1, the V gene TRBV29-1; tentatively, D is TRBD2 (6 bases). V shed 3 bases and J shed 2 bases, with 14 bases lying between them. Per germline, CDR1 SQVTM and CDR2 ANQGSEA. The CDR3 has 15 residues. DNA for the CDR3: TGCAGCGTTGAGACAACCGGGGGAGCCTACAATGAGCAGTTCTTC. Residues: CSVETTGGAYNEQFF.

This clonotype was recorded a few times. The J gene is TRBJ2-7, the V gene TRBV7-9, with 9 nucleotides matching TRBD2. Germline-derived CDR1 and CDR2 are SEHNR and FQNEAQ (reference sequence). V dropped 5 bases and J dropped 3; count of bases not matched to a gene: 5. The CDR3 runs to 14 residues. CDR3 DNA: TGTGCCAGCAGCGGTAGCGGGGGCCGCTACGAGCAGTACTTC. Translation: CASSGSGGRYEQYF. Based on the CDR3 plus reference TRBV7-9 and TRBJ2-7, the full variable domain is DTGVSQNPRHKITKRGQNVTFRCDPISEHNRLYWYRQTLGQGPEFLTYFQNEAQLEKSRLLSDRFSAERPKGSFSTLEIQRTEQGDSAMYLCASSGSGGRYEQYFGPGTRLTVT.

V and J are TRBV20-1 and TRBJ1-4, with a tentative D call TRBD1 (5 bases). The V end was cut by 3 bases, the J end by 4 bases, with 12 bases between. The V gene's germline CDR1 is DFQATT and CDR2 SNEGSKA (reference sequence). The CDR3 has 14 residues. The CDR3 coding sequence is TGCAGTGCTAGCCCGGGGGGGAGTAATGAAAAACTGTTTTTT. It specifies CSASPGGSNEKLFF.

Only a few counts were recorded for this clonotype. V is TRBV20-1 and J is TRBJ1-1; tentative D call: TRBD1 (6 bases). CDR3 size: 13 residues. CDR1 is DFQATT and CDR2 is SNEGSKA in the germline V gene (reference sequence). The CDR3 loop reads CRGGDDMSTEAFF. The CDR3 nucleotides are TGCAGAGGGGGGGACGATATGAGCACTGAAGCTTTCTTT.

The chain joins TRBV10-3 to TRBJ1-4, with 7 bases aligning to TRBD1. The CDR3 is 13 residues long. Trimming removed 8 bases from V and 7 bases from J; junction bases left unmatched: 7. Germline V lookup: CDR1 ENHRY, CDR2 SYGVKD. CDR3 sequence (DNA): TGTGCCATCCGGGAGGGGGCTCGTGAAAAACTGTTTTTT. It translates to CAIREGAREKLFF.

CDR3 coding DNA: TGTGCCAGCTCACCACTTGACAGGGGAGTGGGCACAGATACGCAGTATTTT. It specifies CASSPLDRGVGTDTQYF. The V and J genes are TRBV18 and TRBJ2-3, with 8 bases lining up with TRBD1. CDR3 length: 17 amino acids. V lost 1 base, J lost 1 base, and 7 bases stayed unmatched. Germline CDR1 KGHSH, CDR2 LQKENI.

This clonotype was counted only a few times. The chain has TRBV4-3 and TRBJ2-1, with 8 bases identical to TRBD1. J was trimmed by 4 bases and V by 0 bases; bases with no gene match: 11. The CDR3 covers 18 residues. Germline CDR1 LGHNA, CDR2 YSLEER. For the CDR3, the DNA is TGCGCCAGCAGCCAAGATAACGGGCACAGGGGGTCATACAATGAGCAGTTCTTC. Translating it yields CASSQDNGHRGSYNEQFF.

The chain combines TRBV7-9 with TRBJ2-3; D unresolved. The CDR3 has 14 residues. The V gene lost 1 base and the J gene lost 4 bases, with 9 bases spanning the gap. Germline values: CDR1 SEHNR, CDR2 FQNEAQ (reference sequence). In DNA form, the CDR3 reads TGTGCCAGCAGCTTAGTTCTTTCGGCAGATACGCAGTATTTT. Its translation is CASSLVLSADTQYF.

The V and J genes are TRBV6-1 and TRBJ2-2; possibly TRBD1 or TRBD2 for D (5 bases each). Germline V lookup: CDR1 MNHNS, CDR2 SASEGT. The CDR3 has 14 amino acids. V gave up 2 bases and J gave up 6 bases, with 10 bases separating them. CDR3: CASSESWGPGELFF. CDR3 DNA sequence: TGTGCCAGCAGTGAATCCTGGGGACCCGGGGAGCTGTTTTTT.

A few counts support this clonotype. The chain joins TRBV7-2 to TRBJ2-5; the D gene is possibly TRBD2 (5 bases). Trimming shortened V by 4 bases and J by 7 bases, and 19 bases separated the two germline ends. The CDR3 is made up of 15 amino acids. Germline CDR1 and CDR2: SGHTA and FQGNSA. CDR3 residues: CASSSARTGSGTQYF. The CDR3 bases are TGTGCCAGCAGCTCCGCCAGGACTGGTTCGGGGACCCAGTACTTC.

This clonotype was seen many times. The chain combines TRBV20-1 with TRBJ2-1, with TRBD2 matching over 7 bases. The CDR3 runs to 15 residues. V lost 5 bases to trimming and J lost 0 bases; unmatched junction nucleotides: 7. CDR1 and CDR2 from the germline V gene are DFQATT and SNEGSKA (reference sequence). Written as DNA, the CDR3 is TGCAGTGCTCCCAGCGGGGCCGCCTCCTACAATGAGCAGTTCTTC. Protein: CSAPSGAASYNEQFF.

J is TRBJ1-1 and V is TRBV4-2; 11 bases match TRBD1. Germline-derived CDR1 and CDR2 are LGHNA and YNFKEQ. Trimming cost V 1 base and J 6 bases; bases outside gene matches: 7. The CDR3 extends over 16 amino acids. In DNA form, the CDR3 reads TGTGCCAGCAGCCAAGGGACAGGGGGCGCCGACCCTGAAGCTTTCTTT. Translated, it gives CASSQGTGGADPEAFF.

This clonotype appeared once. The chain is built from TRBV24-1 and TRBJ2-3; 8 nucleotides align to TRBD2. Trimming removed 3 bases from V and 2 bases from J; junction bases left unmatched: 6. Germline CDR1 is KGHDR and CDR2 is SFDVKD. This CDR3 is 16 amino acids long. The CDR3 region has the DNA TGTGCCACCAGTGATCCTAGAGCGGGGGACACAGATACGCAGTATTTT. This sequence encodes CATSDPRAGDTDTQYF.

The table lists this clonotype with a few counts. This chain links TRBV7-2 with TRBJ1-4; 10 bases map to TRBD1. The germline CDR1 and CDR2 sequences are SGHTA and FQGNSA. The ends lost 2 bases at V and 8 bases at J; junction bases unmatched: 5. The CDR3 covers 15 residues. This chain's CDR3 is CASSLTDRGQEKLFF. CDR3 nucleotide sequence: TGTGCCAGCAGCTTAACCGACAGGGGGCAAGAAAAACTGTTTTTT.

This clonotype was observed a single time. The chain carries TRBV27 and TRBJ1-5; D ambiguous. V was trimmed by 6 bases and J by 9 bases, leaving 15 bases between them. Germline lookup yields CDR1 MNHEY and CDR2 SMNVEV (reference sequence). There are 13 residues in the CDR3. CDR3 coding DNA: TGTGCCAGCAGCCCCTCGGGAATCCGGCCCCAGCATTTT. Encoded protein: CASSPSGIRPQHF.